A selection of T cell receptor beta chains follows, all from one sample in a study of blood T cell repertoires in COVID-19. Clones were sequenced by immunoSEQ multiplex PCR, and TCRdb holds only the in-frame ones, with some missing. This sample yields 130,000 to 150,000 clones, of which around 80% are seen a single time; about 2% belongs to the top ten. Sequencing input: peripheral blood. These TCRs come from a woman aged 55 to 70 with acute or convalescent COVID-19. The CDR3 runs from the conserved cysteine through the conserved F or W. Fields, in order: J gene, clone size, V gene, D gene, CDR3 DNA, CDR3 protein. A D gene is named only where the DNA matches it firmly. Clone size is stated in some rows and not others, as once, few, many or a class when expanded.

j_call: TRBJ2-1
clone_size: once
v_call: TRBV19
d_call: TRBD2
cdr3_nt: TGTGCCAGTAGTTTTCTAGCGGGAGTCCAGGGCAATGAGCAGTTCTTC
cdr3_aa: CASSFLAGVQGNEQFF

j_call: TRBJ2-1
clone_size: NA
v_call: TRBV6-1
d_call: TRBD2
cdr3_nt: TGTGCCAGCAGTGAATGGAGCGGGAGGGCCAGGATCGATGAGCAGTTCTTC
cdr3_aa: CASSEWSGRARIDEQFF

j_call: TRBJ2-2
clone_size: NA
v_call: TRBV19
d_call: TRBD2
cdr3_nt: TGTGCCAGTAGTACCCGACTAGCGGGAGGCACCGGGGAGCTGTTTTTT
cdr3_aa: CASSTRLAGGTGELFF

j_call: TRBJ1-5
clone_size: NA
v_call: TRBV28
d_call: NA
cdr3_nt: TGTGCCAGCACGCGGTCGGACAGTTCCTACCCCGGAATCAGGCCCCAGCATTTT
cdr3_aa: CASTRSDSSYPGIRPQHF

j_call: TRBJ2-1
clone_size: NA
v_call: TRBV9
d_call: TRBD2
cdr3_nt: TGTGCCAGCAGCGTAGGAGTAGCGGGAGAAACCAATGAGCAGTTCTTC
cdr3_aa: CASSVGVAGETNEQFF

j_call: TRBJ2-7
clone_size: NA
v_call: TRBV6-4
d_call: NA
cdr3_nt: TGTGCCAGCAGTGAGAACGAGGGTGACGAGCAGTACTTC
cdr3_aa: CASSENEGDEQYF

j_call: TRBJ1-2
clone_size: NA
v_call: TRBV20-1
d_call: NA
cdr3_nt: TGCAGTGCTAGTACTGAGTCAGGTCATGGCTACACCTTC
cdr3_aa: CSASTESGHGYTF

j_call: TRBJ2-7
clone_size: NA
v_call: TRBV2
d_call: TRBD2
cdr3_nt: TGTGCCAGCAGTGTACTAGCGGGGTTGAGAGAGCAGTACTTC
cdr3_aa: CASSVLAGLREQYF

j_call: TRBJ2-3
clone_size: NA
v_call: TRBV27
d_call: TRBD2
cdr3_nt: TGTGCCAGCAGCCAAGCCCCGCTAGCGGGAGCAACAGATACGCAGTATTTT
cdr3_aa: CASSQAPLAGATDTQYF

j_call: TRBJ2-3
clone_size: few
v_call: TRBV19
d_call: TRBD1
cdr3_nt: TGTGCCAGTAATCTAGGGACAGGGGCAGATACGCAGTATTTT
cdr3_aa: CASNLGTGADTQYF

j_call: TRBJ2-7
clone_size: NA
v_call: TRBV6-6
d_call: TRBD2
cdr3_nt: TGTGCCAGCAGTCGACTAGCGGGAAAATACGAGCAGTACTTC
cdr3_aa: CASSRLAGKYEQYF

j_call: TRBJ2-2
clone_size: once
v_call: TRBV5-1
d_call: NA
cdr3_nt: TGCGCCAGCAGCTCGAGGGCTACAGACACCGGGGAGCTGTTTTTT
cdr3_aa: CASSSRATDTGELFF

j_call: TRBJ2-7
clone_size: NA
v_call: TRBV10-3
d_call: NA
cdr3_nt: TGTGCCATCAGTGAGTCGGGGACTCCATCCTACGAGCAGTACTTC
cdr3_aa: CAISESGTPSYEQYF

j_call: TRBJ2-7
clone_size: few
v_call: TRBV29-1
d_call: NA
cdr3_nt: TGCAGCGTTGGCGGCGGAATCTCCTACGAGCAGTACTTC
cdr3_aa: CSVGGGISYEQYF

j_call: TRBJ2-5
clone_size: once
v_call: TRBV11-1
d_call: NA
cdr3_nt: TGTGCCAGCAGCTTCCCGGGGTTCGGGCAAGAGACCCAGTACTTC
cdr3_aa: CASSFPGFGQETQYF

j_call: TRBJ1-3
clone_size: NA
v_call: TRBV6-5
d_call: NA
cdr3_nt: TGTGCCAGCACTACAGTTCTTGGAAACACCATATATTTT
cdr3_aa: CASTTVLGNTIYF

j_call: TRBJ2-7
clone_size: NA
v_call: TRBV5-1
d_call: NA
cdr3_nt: TGCGCCAGCAGCTTGGGGGGAGGGACACGATCCTACGAGCAGTACTTC
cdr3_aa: CASSLGGGTRSYEQYF

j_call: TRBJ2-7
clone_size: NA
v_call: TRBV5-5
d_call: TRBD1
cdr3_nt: TGTGCCAGCAGCACCGGGACAGGGGTTAACGAGCAGTACTTC
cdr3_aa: CASSTGTGVNEQYF

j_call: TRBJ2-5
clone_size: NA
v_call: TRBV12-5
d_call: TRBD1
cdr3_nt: TGTGCTAGTGGTTTACCTCAGGGGGCGGTTGAAGAGACCCAGTACTTC
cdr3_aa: CASGLPQGAVEETQYF

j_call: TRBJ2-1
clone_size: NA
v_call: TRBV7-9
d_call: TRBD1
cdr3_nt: TGTGCCAGCAGCCGCGGACAGGGGGCATGGGAGCAGTTCTTC
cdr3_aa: CASSRGQGAWEQFF

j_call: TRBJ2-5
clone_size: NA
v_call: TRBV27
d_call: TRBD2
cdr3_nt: TGTGCCAGCAGTCGACTAGCGGGAGGGCCCGTCGAGACCCAGTACTTC
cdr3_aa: CASSRLAGGPVETQYF

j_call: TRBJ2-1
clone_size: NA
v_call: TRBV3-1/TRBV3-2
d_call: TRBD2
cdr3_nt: TGTGCCAGCAGCCTCACGTCTAGCGGAAGTGAGCAGTTCTTC
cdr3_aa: CASSLTSSGSEQFF